Below, 26 T cell receptor beta chains from the same sample are listed, as sequenced in a study of cytomegalovirus exposure and HLA in healthy donors. Assay: immunoSEQ multiplex PCR; the TCRdb copy retains only in-frame clones and omits some. The table lists just over 20,000 clones, 95% to 97% of them singletons. The sample comprised PBMCs. These receptors all stem from a man in his thirties or forties in good health and CMV-seropositive.

The CDR3 protein is CASSAGLPDDEQYF. For the CDR3, the DNA is TGTGCCAGCAGCGCGGGACTACCGGACGACGAGCAGTACTTC. The chain is built from TRBV5-4 and TRBJ2-7; 7 nucleotides align to TRBD2. The CDR3 loop spans 14 amino acids. Germline lookup yields CDR1 SGHNT and CDR2 YYREEE (reference sequence). Trimming cost V 4 bases and J 5 bases; bases outside gene matches: 9.

In this sample, this clone turned up once. The rearrangement links TRBV28 to TRBJ1-1, with TRBD1 identical over 7 bases. V shed 3 bases, J shed 4 bases, and the junction held 11 bases outside the gene matches. The V gene's germline CDR1 is MDHEN and CDR2 SYDVKM. CDR3 size: 16 residues. The CDR3, as DNA: TGTGCCAGCAGTTTCCTACGACAGGGCTTGGGCACTGAAGCTTTCTTT. Protein product: CASSFLRQGLGTEAFF.

V usage is TRBV27 and J usage is TRBJ2-3; tentative D call: TRBD1 (6 bases). CDR3 size: 14 residues. The ends were cut back, 4 bases at V and 5 bases at J, with 13 bases in the middle. Germline V CDR1 and CDR2: MNHEY, SMNVEV (reference sequence). The CDR3 loop is CASSSWTEGDTQYF. The CDR3 DNA reads TGTGCCAGCAGTTCTTGGACAGAAGGAGATACGCAGTATTTT.

V gene TRBV18 combines with J gene TRBJ1-5, with D possibly TRBD1 on 6 matching bases. The CDR3 has 14 residues. Germline values: CDR1 KGHSH, CDR2 LQKENI. Trimming removed 6 bases from V and 4 bases from J, with 13 bases in between. The DNA for the CDR3 is TGTGCCAGCTCCCCTGCTGACAGGAATCAGCCCCAGCATTTT. Protein product: CASSPADRNQPQHF.

The chain couples TRBV6-1 to TRBJ2-7; no firm D call. CDR1 and CDR2 (germline): MNHNS, SASEGT. Between the trimmed V and J ends, which lost 0 bases and 4 bases, there was a span of 13 bases. The CDR3 spans 15 residues. DNA of the CDR3: TGTGCCAGCAGTGAAGCTCGACTGACTGGATACGAGCAGTACTTC. Its protein is CASSEARLTGYEQYF.

This chain connects TRBV7-3 to TRBJ2-3; D unresolved. The CDR3 totals 15 residues. Trimming removed 2 bases at V and 3 bases at J, with 12 bases between. From germline, CDR1 is SGHTA and CDR2 FQGTGA. CDR3 DNA sequence: TGTGCCAGCAGCTTAGTTCCTAAGAAGACAGATACGCAGTATTTT. Its protein product is CASSLVPKKTDTQYF.

The chain combines TRBV28 with TRBJ2-3; the match to TRBD2 covers 8 bases. Looked up from germline, CDR1 is MDHEN and CDR2 is SYDVKM. Germline trimming cut 10 bases from V and 3 bases from J; bases unmatched to any gene: 27. This CDR3 contains 20 residues. CDR3 bases: TGTGCCACCTCCGGGGGACATACCTATAGTAGCGGGAAATTAACAGATACGCAGTATTTT. Protein product: CATSGGHTYSSGKLTDTQYF.

The V gene is TRBV27, the J gene TRBJ1-2, with 8 bases fitting TRBD1. Germline V gene lookup returns CDR1 MNHEY and CDR2 SMNVEV (reference sequence). The CDR3 extends over 16 amino acids. V trimming: 5 bases; J trimming: 4 bases; junction bases outside the gene matches: 12. Here the CDR3 reads CASSGNRGSSGYGYTF. In nucleotides, the CDR3 is TGTGCCAGCAGTGGGAACAGGGGGTCGAGCGGCTATGGCTACACCTTC.

The chain carries TRBV7-9 and TRBJ2-2; TRBD1 matches 9 bases. Germline CDR1 and CDR2: SEHNR and FQNEAQ (reference sequence). J lost 0 bases, V lost 2 bases, and 10 bases had no gene match. This CDR3 contains 19 residues. CDR3 protein: CASSLRWDRVLANTGELFF. Written as DNA, the CDR3 is TGTGCCAGCAGCTTAAGGTGGGACAGGGTGCTCGCGAACACCGGGGAGCTGTTTTTT.

There are a few counts of this clone. This chain connects TRBV6-4 to TRBJ2-3; TRBD2 matches 10 bases. Trimming at V came to 3 bases and at J to 11 bases, leaving 11 bases not matched to a gene. Germline CDR1 is MRHNA and CDR2 is SNTAGT. This CDR3 contains 15 residues. CDR3 DNA sequence: TGTGCCAGCAGTGAAACAGCGGGAGGGCCTATTAGGCAGTATTTT. This codes for CASSETAGGPIRQYF.

The V gene is TRBV29-1, the J gene TRBJ2-1; 13 bases fit TRBD2. Trimming removed 7 bases from V and 0 bases from J; junction bases left unmatched: 12. Germline assignment: CDR1 SQVTM and CDR2 ANQGSEA. The CDR3 is 18 amino acids. This chain's CDR3 is CSAGLAGERGNSYNEQFF. CDR3 coding DNA: TGCAGCGCCGGACTAGCGGGAGAGCGGGGAAACTCCTACAATGAGCAGTTCTTC.

DNA of the CDR3: TGTGCCAGCAGTTACTCGAAACAGGGGGTTGGAGCTTTCTTT. Protein product: CASSYSKQGVGAFF. This chain joins TRBV6-5 and TRBJ1-1; 8 bases are a match to TRBD1. Germline lookup yields CDR1 MNHEY and CDR2 SVGAGI. This CDR3 is 14 amino acids long. V lost 0 bases, J lost 10 bases, and 7 bases stayed unmatched.

This chain joins TRBV25-1 and TRBJ2-1; a weak D match, TRBD2 (5 bases). This CDR3 comprises 12 residues. The germline V gene encodes CDR1 MGHDK and CDR2 SYGVNS. The germline V and J ends were trimmed by 11 bases and 3 bases, with 11 bases remaining between them. For the CDR3, the DNA is TGTGCCGCGAGTCGGGACTACAATGAGCAGTTCTTC. It encodes CAASRDYNEQFF.

The CDR3 sequence: CSVHRTSGYNEQFF. The CDR3 nucleotides are TGCAGCGTTCATCGGACTAGCGGCTACAATGAGCAGTTCTTC. The V and J genes are TRBV29-1 and TRBJ2-1, with TRBD2 identical over 10 bases. With V trimmed by 5 bases and J by 3 bases, 4 bases remained unmatched. Per germline, CDR1 SQVTM and CDR2 ANQGSEA. The CDR3 totals 14 residues.

This chain connects TRBV15 to TRBJ2-4; D is unclear. Germline CDR1 is LNHNV and CDR2 is YYDKDF (reference sequence). There are 15 residues in the CDR3. The V and J ends lost 1 base and 0 bases respectively, with 7 bases between them. This CDR3 reads CATSRARVAKNIQYF. The CDR3 nucleotides read TGTGCCACCAGCAGAGCCCGAGTAGCCAAAAACATTCAGTACTTC.

The chain recombines TRBV4-1 with TRBJ2-7; weak D call: TRBD2 (6 bases). This CDR3 contains 15 residues. V was shortened by 0 bases and J by 6 bases, with 15 bases between the two germline ends. Germline CDR1 and CDR2: MGHRA and YSYEKL. The chain's CDR3 is CASSQDRTMRLEQYF. CDR3 sequence (DNA): TGCGCCAGCAGCCAAGACAGGACTATGCGCCTCGAGCAGTACTTC.

The chain combines TRBV13 with TRBJ2-3; D unclear. Germline lookup yields CDR1 PRHDT and CDR2 FYEKMQ (reference sequence). The CDR3 contains 13 residues. Trimming took off 5 bases at V and 4 bases at J, with 10 bases between the two ends. CDR3 nucleotides: TGTGCCAGCAGCCTTGCTGGGCCAGATACGCAGTATTTT. This translates into CASSLAGPDTQYF.

Regarding this clone: Germline is not matched at one junction end, which may reflect a read error. The CDR3 loop reads CASRDRSYNEQFF. For the CDR3, the DNA is TGTGCCAGCCGTGACAGGTCGTACAATGAGCAGTTCTTC. V usage is TRBV25-1 and J usage is TRBJ2-1, with a tentative D call TRBD1 (6 bases). This CDR3 spans 13 amino acids. Looked up from germline, CDR1 is MGHDK and CDR2 is SYGVNS.

Comment on this clone: An end of the junction does not agree with germline; a read error may underlie this. The chain uses TRBV7-7 and TRBJ2-3; 11 bases map to TRBD1. This CDR3 is built from 16 residues. Germline CDR1 is SSHAT and CDR2 is FNYEAQ (reference sequence). The CDR3 DNA reads as TGTGCTAGCAGCTTAGGGACAGGGGGAAGCACAGATACGCAGTATTTT. Translated, it gives CASSLGTGGSTDTQYF.

This chain uses TRBV2 with TRBJ1-5, with D tentatively TRBD1 (6 bases). Germline values: CDR1 SNHLY, CDR2 FYNNEI. The V gene lost 3 bases and the J gene lost 4 bases, with 25 bases spanning the gap. The CDR3 contains 19 residues. The DNA for the CDR3 is TGTGCCAGCAGTGACCGGGGGGCGGTGTTCTCCCCCTTGAATCAGCCCCAGCATTTT. As protein: CASSDRGAVFSPLNQPQHF.

V is TRBV21-1 and J is TRBJ2-7; the tabulated D call, TRBD2, remains unverified against the DNA. TRBV21-1 is noted as a pseudogene. This CDR3 contains 15 residues. CDR3 in DNA: TGTGCCAGCAGCAAGGGGAGCGGGACCCCGCTTGAGCAGTACTTC. Residues: CASSKGSGTPLEQYF.

CDR3 nucleotides: TGTGCCAGGCCACAGGGAGACGCAAACACCATATATTTT. Translated, it gives CARPQGDANTIYF. V gene TRBV14 combines with J gene TRBJ1-3, with D possibly being TRBD1 (6 bases). Germline V lookup: CDR1 SGHDN, CDR2 FVKESK. V lost 9 bases, J lost 6 bases, and 15 bases lay in between. The CDR3 has 13 residues.

This clone was found once. The V and J genes are TRBV14 and TRBJ1-4; tentative D call: TRBD1 (6 bases). Looked up from germline, CDR1 is SGHDN and CDR2 is FVKESK. V was shortened by 1 base and J by 0 bases, with 15 bases between the two germline ends. The CDR3 loop spans 18 amino acids. The CDR3 DNA reads as TGTGCCAGCAGCCAAGTCTATCCAGGGGCCGCAACTAATGAAAAACTGTTTTTT. It specifies CASSQVYPGAATNEKLFF.

The chain joins TRBV4-3 to TRBJ1-5; no definite D call. Per the germline V gene, CDR1 is LGHNA and CDR2 is YSLEER. Trimming pared 0 bases from V and 11 bases from J, leaving 11 bases between. This CDR3 comprises 13 residues. CDR3 DNA sequence: TGCGCCAGCAGCCAAGAACCGGGATTAGCCCAGCATTTT. Its protein product is CASSQEPGLAQHF.

The chain uses TRBV25-1 and TRBJ1-3; maybe TRBD1 (5 bases). The CDR3 loop spans 16 amino acids. V lost 2 bases and J lost 4, with 15 bases in between. Germline V CDR1 and CDR2: MGHDK, SYGVNS. The CDR3 coding sequence is TGTGCCAGCAGTGAAGGATCGGGGGTTCGCGGAAACACCATATATTTT. Amino acids: CASSEGSGVRGNTIYF.

J is TRBJ1-3 and V is TRBV9, with D perhaps matching TRBD1 (6 bases). Per germline, CDR1 SGDLS and CDR2 YYNGEE. The V gene lost 2 bases and the J gene lost 1 base, with 7 bases spanning the gap. The CDR3 runs 14 residues. Here the CDR3 DNA reads TGTGCCAGCAGCGTTCAGGGGTCTGGAAACACCATATATTTT. This codes for CASSVQGSGNTIYF.